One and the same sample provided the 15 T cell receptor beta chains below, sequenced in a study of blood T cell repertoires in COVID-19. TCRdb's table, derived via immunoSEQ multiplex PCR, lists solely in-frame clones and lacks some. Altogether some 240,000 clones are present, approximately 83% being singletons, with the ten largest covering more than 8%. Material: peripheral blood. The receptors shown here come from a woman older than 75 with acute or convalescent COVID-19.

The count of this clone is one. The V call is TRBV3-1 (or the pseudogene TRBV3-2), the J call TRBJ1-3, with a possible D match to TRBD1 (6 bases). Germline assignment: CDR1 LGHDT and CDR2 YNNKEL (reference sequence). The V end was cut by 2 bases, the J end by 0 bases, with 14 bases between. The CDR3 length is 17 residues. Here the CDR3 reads CASSQRGGDISGNTIYF. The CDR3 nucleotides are TGTGCCAGCAGCCAAAGAGGGGGGGACATCTCTGGAAACACCATATATTTT.

The CDR3 loop reads CASRRGQGNSDNEQFF. The CDR3 DNA reads as TGTGCCAGCAGACGCGGACAGGGTAACTCGGACAATGAGCAGTTCTTC. The chain has TRBV5-4 and TRBJ2-1; 8 bases align to TRBD1. CDR1 SGHNT and CDR2 YYREEE come from the germline V gene (reference sequence). CDR3 size: 16 residues. V dropped 5 bases and J dropped 5; count of bases not matched to a gene: 12.

CDR3 region: CASSQGSSAGGSKTQYF. CDR3 in DNA: TGTGCCAGCAGCCAAGGAAGCTCAGCGGGGGGCTCGAAGACCCAGTACTTC. J is TRBJ2-5 and V is TRBV3-1 (or the pseudogene TRBV3-2), with 9 bases fitting TRBD2. The CDR3 length is 17 residues. Germline V lookup: CDR1 LGHDT, CDR2 YNNKEL (reference sequence). V lost 1 base to trimming and J lost 6 bases; unmatched junction nucleotides: 12.

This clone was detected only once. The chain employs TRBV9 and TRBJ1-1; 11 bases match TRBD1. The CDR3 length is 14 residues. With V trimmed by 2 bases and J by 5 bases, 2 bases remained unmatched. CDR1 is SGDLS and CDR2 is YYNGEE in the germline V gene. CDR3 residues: CASSVGTGGTEAFF. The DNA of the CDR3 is TGTGCCAGCAGCGTTGGGACAGGGGGGACTGAAGCTTTCTTT. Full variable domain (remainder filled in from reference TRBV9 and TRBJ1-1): DSGVTQTPKHLITATGQRVTLRCSPRSGDLSVYWYQQSLDQGLQFLIQYYNGEERAKGNILERFSAQQFPDLHSELNLSSLELGDSALYFCASSVGTGGTEAFFGQGTRLTVV.

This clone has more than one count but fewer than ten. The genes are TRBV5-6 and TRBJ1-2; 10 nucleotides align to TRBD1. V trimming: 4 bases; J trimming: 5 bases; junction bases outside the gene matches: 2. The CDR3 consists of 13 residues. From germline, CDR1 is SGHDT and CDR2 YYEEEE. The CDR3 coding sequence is TGTGCCAGCAGCGCGGACAGGGGGTATGGCTACACCTTC. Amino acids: CASSADRGYGYTF.

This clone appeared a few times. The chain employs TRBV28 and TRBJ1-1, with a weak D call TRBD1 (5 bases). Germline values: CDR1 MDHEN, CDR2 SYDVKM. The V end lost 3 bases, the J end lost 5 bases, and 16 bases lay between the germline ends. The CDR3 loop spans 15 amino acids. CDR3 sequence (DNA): TGTGCCAGCAGTTTGGAGGATGTCGGGGGGACTGAAGCTTTCTTT. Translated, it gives CASSLEDVGGTEAFF. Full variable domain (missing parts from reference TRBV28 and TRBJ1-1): DVKVTQSSRYLVKRTGEKVFLECVQDMDHENMFWYRQDPGLGLRLIYFSYDVKMKEKGDIPEGYSVSREKKERFSLILESASTNQTSMYLCASSLEDVGGTEAFFGQGTRLTVV.

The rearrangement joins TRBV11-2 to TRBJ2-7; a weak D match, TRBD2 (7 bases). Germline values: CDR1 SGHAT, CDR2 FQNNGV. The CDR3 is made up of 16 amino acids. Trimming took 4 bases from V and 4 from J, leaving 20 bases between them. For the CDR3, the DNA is TGTGCCAGCAGCTCCATAAGAGGGGGGGCCAAATACGAGCAGTACTTC. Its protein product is CASSSIRGGAKYEQYF.

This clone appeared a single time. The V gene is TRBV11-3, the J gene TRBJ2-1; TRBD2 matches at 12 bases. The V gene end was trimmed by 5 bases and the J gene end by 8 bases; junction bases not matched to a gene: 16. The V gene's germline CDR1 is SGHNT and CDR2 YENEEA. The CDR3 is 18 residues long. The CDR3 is CASSRGLAGRGVADEQFF. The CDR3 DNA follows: TGTGCCAGCAGCCGCGGACTAGCGGGGCGGGGGGTGGCGGATGAGCAGTTCTTC.

The CDR3: CASGLVFSVNEKLFF. The CDR3 coding sequence is TGTGCTAGTGGTTTGGTATTCAGTGTAAATGAAAAACTGTTTTTT. J is TRBJ1-4 and V is TRBV12-5; D remains unclear. The V gene's germline CDR1 is LGHNT and CDR2 FRNRAP. V dropped 0 bases and J dropped 5 bases, with 10 bases sitting between them. This CDR3 is 15 amino acids long.

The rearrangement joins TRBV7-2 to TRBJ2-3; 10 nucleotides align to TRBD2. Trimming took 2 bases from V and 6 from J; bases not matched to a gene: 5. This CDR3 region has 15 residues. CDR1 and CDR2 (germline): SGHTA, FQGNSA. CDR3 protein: CASSLRGLASDTQYF. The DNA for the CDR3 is TGTGCCAGCAGCTTAAGGGGACTAGCGAGCGATACGCAGTATTTT.

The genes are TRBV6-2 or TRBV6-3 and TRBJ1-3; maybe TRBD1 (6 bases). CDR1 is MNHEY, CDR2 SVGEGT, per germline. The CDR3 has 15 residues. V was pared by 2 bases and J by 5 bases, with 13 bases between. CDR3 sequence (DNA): TGTGCCAGCAGTTACCTGTCGGACAGCAGAAACACCATATATTTT. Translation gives CASSYLSDSRNTIYF.

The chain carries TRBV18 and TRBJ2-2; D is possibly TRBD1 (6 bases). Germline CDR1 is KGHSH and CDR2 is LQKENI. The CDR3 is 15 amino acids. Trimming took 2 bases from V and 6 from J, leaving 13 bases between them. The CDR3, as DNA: TGTGCCAGCTCACCAGTACAGGGAGTCGCCGGGGAGCTGTTTTTT. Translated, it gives CASSPVQGVAGELFF.

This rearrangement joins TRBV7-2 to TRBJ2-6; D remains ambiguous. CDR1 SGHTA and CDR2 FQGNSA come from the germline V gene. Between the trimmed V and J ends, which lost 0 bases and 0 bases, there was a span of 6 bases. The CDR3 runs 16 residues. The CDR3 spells CASSLAAGSGANVLTF. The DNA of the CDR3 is TGTGCCAGCAGCTTAGCAGCCGGCTCTGGGGCCAACGTCCTGACTTTC.

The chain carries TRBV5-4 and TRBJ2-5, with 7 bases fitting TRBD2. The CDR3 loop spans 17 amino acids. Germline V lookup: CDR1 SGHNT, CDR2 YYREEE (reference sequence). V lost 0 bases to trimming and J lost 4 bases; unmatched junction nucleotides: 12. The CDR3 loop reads CASSLAKRGNSGETQYF. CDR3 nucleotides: TGTGCCAGCAGCTTGGCCAAGCGGGGCAATAGTGGAGAGACCCAGTACTTC.

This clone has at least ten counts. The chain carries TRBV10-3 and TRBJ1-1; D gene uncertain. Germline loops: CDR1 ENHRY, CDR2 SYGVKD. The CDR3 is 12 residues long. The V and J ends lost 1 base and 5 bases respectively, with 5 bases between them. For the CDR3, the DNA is TGTGCCATCAGTGAGTTGAGTACTGAAGCTTTCTTT. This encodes CAISELSTEAFF.